The clone carrying this T cell receptor (beta chain) was seen just once. Its matching antigen is unknown. This specimen comes from a study of shared clonotypes between healthy human individuals. Whole-study results and caveats: Expectations were that clonotype sharing among donors would be affected by sequencing depth. Rarefaction gave evidence that sorted-subset sequencing remained incomplete despite large depth. What naive subsets generally showed was a larger estimated richness than memory subsets showed.

This CDR3 spans 15 amino acids. The junction had 8 bases not matched to a gene; V was cut back by 3 bases and J by 5 bases. Germline assignment: CDR1 SGHTA and CDR2 FQGNSA. Each sorted subset replicate got 200 ng genomic DNA, around 29,000 genomes. The protocol was immunoSEQ multiplex PCR, while the TCRdb copy is restricted to in-frame clones and leaves out a portion. Of more than 850,000 clones in the sample, roughly 74% were seen once. The specimen sequenced was memory CD4+ T cells from PBMCs. Sample subset: CD45RA-negative fraction. The gene calls are TRBV7-2 and TRBJ2-5; 8 bases line up with TRBD2. The origin of this receptor is a man aged 18 to 35 in good health. Some clones in this sample may be carry-over from other donors' samples. In nucleotides, the CDR3 is TGTGCCAGCAGCTTCCTCAGCGGGAGAGCCGAGACCCAGTACTTC. Translation gives CASSFLSGRAETQYF.